This TCR beta chain stems from a study of HIV-infected children after antiretroviral therapy interruption. Overall study context: Recorded EBV and CMV exposure existed for most children. General observations from the study: After treatment interruption started, naive CD4+ CDR3 overlap across time points dropped. By the end of treatment interruption, naive CD4+ clonality (Gini) increased.

There are 14 residues in the CDR3. Germline V gene data show CDR1 as SQVTM and CDR2 as ANQGSEA. V was trimmed by 7 bases and J by 1 base, leaving 16 bases between them. A note on this clonotype: Its specificity is not known.

The TCR library was built from RNA with a 3' RACE protocol and unique molecular identifiers. TCRdb itself ran the 3' RACE reads through MiXCR, one entry per CDR3 protein. In the table there are about 89,000 distinct CDR3 sequences, 5.5% to 8.5% of which are singletons. The treatment is: PENTA 11 planned treatment interruption arm or continuous ART arm. Naive CD4+ CD45RA+ CD45RO- T cells were sorted from thawed PBMCs. This sample comprised CD45RA+ CD4+ T cells from PBMCs, pooled from several time points, obtained from a donor given antiretroviral therapy, either interrupted or continuous. Subset: naive CD4+ CD45RA+ CD45RO- T cells. The sequence came from a pool of human donors with HIV. V and J are TRBV29-1 and TRBJ1-1; tentative D call: TRBD1 (5 bases). CDR3 coding DNA: TGCAGCGCATGCCCCTCTAGGGGGAACACTGAAGCTTTCTTT. Its protein is CSACPSRGNTEAFF.